Given below is one T cell receptor beta chain in context. The antigen it recognizes is unknown. Base qualities are not at hand, and no much larger clone is one base apart. This sample is part of a study of T-cell reconstitution after alpha-beta-depleted transplantation in children (dated by TCRdb to between 2015 and 2016). For context, the study as a whole: Using TCR repertoire profiling, the study followed T-cell immune reconstitution in a quantitative way in children after TCRalphabeta/CD19-depleted allogeneic hematopoietic cell transplantation.

The library was produced with PCR. The reads were generated on an Illumina HiSeq 2500. Molecular barcoding was employed in the preparation of TCR libraries, with unique molecular identifiers being used to normalize TCRbeta repertoire quantification. In-frame beta chains were kept once TCRdb had trimmed the public reads at Q25 with fastp and called clones with MiXCR. Rows with a matching CDR3 protein are joined into one entry that keeps the most common DNA and genes. Counted in this sample were about half a million distinct CDR3 sequences; under 15% of them appeared once. The top ten clonotypes cover about 6% of the sample. In the germline V gene, CDR1 corresponds to SGHTA and CDR2 to FQGNSA. V loses 2 bases, J loses 4 bases, and the germline ends lie 9 bases apart. The CDR3 sequence holds 14 residues, the cysteine and phenylalanine included. CDR3 DNA only is kept here, 42 bases in frame from base 1.

The rearranged segments are TRBV7-2 and TRBJ2-4; the D gene identity is not certain. The source was PBMCs from the stem cell graft donor, collected from the stem cell graft. This TCR was recovered from a human donor who donated a stem cell graft to a child with combined immunodeficiency. The DNA sequence is as follows: TGTGCCAGCAGCTTAAGGCGCCAGAAAAACATTCAGTACTTC. Its amino acids are CASSLRRQKNIQYF.